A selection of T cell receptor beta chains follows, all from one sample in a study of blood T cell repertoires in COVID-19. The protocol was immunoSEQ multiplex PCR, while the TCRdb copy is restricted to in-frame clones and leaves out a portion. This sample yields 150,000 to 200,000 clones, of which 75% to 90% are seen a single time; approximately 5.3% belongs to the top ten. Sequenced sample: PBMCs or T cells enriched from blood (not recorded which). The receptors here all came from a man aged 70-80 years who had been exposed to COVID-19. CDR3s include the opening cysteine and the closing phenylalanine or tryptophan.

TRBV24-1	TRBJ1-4	CATSRGTENEKLFF
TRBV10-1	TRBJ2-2	CASRAQRNTGELFF
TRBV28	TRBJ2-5	CASSFDRLQEETQYF
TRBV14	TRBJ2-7	CASSPLGGDNSYEQYF
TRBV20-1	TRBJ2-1	CSASSPSGTKNEQFF
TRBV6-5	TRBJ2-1	CASSYSTSGTYNEQFF
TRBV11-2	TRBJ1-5	CASSDGQPNQPQHF
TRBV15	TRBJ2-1	CATSRVRGDGLAGGPGEQFF
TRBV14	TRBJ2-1	CASSHGHSGSYNEQFF
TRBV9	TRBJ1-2	CASSAGQGNYGYTF
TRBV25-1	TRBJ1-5	CASSATGTRPQHF
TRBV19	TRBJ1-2	CASSTPRTGRVGGYTF
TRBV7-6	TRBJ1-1	CASSPGGFNTEAFF
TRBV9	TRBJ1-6	CASSVLGGKYNSPLHF
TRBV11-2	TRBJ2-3	CASSFVSGGTDTQYF
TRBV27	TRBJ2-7	CASSLRTGGYEQYF
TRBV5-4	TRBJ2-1	CASSFPPGDREQFF
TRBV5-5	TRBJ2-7	CASSIGLALSYEQYF
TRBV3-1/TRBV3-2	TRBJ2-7	CASSSRTGSYEQYF
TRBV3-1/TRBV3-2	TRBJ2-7	CASRPGTSVEQYF
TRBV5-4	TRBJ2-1	CASSLASGGPPDEQFF
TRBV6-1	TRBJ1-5	CASSELPGQSNQPQHF
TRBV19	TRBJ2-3	CASSRLAGGSTDTQYF